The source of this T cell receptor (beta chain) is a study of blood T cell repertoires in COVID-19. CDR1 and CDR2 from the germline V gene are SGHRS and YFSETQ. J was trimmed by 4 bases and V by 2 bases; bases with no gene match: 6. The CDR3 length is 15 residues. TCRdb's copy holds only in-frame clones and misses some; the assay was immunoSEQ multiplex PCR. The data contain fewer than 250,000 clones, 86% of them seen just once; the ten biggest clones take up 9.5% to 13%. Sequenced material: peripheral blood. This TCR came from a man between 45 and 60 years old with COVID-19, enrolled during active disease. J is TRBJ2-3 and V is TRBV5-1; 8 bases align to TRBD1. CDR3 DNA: TGCGCCAGCAGCTTCAGGACAGGGATATCAGATACGCAGTATTTT. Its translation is CASSFRTGISDTQYF.